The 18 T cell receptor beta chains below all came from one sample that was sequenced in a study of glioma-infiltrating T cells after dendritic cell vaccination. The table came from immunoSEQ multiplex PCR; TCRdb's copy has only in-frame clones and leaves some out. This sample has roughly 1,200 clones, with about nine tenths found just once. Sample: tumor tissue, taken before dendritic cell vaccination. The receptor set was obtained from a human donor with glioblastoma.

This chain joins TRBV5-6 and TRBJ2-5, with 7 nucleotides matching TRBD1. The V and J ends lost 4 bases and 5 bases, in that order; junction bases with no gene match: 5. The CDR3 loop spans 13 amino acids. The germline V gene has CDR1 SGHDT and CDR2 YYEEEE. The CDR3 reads CASSPDRSETQYF. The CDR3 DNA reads TGTGCCAGCAGCCCGGACAGGAGTGAGACCCAGTACTTC.

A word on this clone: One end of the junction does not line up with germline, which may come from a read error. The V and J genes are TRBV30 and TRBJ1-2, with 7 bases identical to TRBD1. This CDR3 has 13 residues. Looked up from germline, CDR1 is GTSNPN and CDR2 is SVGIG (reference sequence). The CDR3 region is CAWSGLPSGGWLF. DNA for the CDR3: TGTGCCTGGAGCGGATTACCCTCAGGGGGGTGGCTTTTT.

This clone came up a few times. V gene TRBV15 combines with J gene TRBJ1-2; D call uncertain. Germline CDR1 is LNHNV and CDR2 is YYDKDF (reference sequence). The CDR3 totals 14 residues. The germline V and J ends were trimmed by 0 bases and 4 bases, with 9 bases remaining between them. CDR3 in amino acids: CATSRDESGYGYTF. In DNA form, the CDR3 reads TGTGCCACCAGCAGAGATGAGAGCGGCTATGGCTACACCTTC.

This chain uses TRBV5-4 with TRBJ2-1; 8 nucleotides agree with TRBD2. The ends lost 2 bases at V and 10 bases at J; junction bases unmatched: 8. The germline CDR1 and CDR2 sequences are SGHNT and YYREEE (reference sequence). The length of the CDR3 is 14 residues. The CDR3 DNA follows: TGTGCCAGCAGCTTACAAGAGACTAGCGTAGAGCAGTTCTTC. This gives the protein CASSLQETSVEQFF.

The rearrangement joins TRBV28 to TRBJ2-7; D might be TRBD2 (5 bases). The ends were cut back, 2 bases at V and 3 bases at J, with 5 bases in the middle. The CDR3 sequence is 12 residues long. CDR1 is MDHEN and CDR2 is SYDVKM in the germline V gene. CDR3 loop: CASSLGLYEQYF. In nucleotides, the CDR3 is TGTGCCAGCAGTTTAGGACTCTACGAGCAGTACTTC.

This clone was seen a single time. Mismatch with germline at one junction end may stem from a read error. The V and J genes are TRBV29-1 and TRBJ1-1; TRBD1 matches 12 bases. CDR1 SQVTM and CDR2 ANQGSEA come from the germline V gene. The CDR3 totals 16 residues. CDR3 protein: CNVEGGTGGRVTEAFF. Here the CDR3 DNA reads TGCAACGTTGAGGGCGGGACAGGGGGCCGGGTCACTGAAGCTTTCTTT. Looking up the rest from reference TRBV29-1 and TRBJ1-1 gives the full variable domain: SAVISQKPSRDICQRGTSLTIQCQVDSQVTMMFWYRQQPGQSLTLIATANQGSEATYESGFVIDKFPISRPNLTFSTLTVSNMSPEDSSIYLCNVEGGTGGRVTEAFFGQGTRLTVV.

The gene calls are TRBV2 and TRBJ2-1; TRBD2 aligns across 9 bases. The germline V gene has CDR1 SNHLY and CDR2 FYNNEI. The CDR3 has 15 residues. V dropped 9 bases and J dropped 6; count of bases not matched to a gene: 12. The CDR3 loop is CASLAGPGGGNEQFF. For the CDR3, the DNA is TGTGCCAGTCTAGCGGGGCCAGGCGGAGGCAATGAGCAGTTCTTC. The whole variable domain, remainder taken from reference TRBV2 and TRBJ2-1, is EPEVTQTPSHQVTQMGQEVILRCVPISNHLYFYWYRQILGQKVEFLVSFYNNEISEKSEIFDDQFSVERPDGSNFTLKIRSTKLEDSAMYFCASLAGPGGGNEQFFGPGTRLTVL.

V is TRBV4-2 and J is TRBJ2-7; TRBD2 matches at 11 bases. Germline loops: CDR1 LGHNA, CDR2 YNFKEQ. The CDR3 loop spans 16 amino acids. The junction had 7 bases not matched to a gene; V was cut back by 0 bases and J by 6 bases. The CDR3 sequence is CASSQDRASGRLEQYF. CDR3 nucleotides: TGTGCCAGCAGCCAAGATAGGGCTAGCGGGAGGCTCGAGCAGTACTTC.

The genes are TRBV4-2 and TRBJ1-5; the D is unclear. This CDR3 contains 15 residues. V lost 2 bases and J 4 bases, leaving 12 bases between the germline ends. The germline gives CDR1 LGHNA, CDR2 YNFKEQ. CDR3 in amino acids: CASSQSSSVNQPQHF. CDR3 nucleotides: TGTGCCAGCAGCCAATCCTCTTCGGTTAATCAGCCCCAGCATTTT.

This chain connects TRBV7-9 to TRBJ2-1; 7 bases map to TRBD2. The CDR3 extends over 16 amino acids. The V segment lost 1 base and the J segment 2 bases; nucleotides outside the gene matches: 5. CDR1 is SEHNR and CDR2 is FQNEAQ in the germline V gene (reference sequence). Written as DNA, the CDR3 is TGTGCCAGCAGCTTAGGGGGCGGGAGCCCCTACAATGAGCAGTTCTTC. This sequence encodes CASSLGGGSPYNEQFF.

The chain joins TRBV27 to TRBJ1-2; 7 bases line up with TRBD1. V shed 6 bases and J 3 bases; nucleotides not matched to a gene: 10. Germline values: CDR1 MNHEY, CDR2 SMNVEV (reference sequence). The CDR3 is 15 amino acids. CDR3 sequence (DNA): TGTGCCAGCAGGCCCCGGGACAGACCTTACTATGGCTACACCTTC. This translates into CASRPRDRPYYGYTF.

The CDR3 sequence is CASAEFSGYSSYEQYF. In DNA, the CDR3 is TGTGCCAGCGCCGAGTTTAGTGGTTATAGCTCCTACGAGCAGTACTTC. The V gene is TRBV27, the J gene TRBJ2-7; D uncertain. The CDR3 spans 16 residues. V was trimmed by 8 bases and J by 0 bases, leaving 20 bases between them. Germline V gene data show CDR1 as MNHEY and CDR2 as SMNVEV (reference sequence).

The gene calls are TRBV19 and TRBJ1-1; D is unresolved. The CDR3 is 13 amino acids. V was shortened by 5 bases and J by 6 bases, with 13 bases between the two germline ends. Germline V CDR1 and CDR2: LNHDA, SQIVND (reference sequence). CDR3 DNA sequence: TGTGCCAGTAGTGTCCGGGTGGAGGCTGAAGCTTTCTTT. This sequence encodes CASSVRVEAEAFF.

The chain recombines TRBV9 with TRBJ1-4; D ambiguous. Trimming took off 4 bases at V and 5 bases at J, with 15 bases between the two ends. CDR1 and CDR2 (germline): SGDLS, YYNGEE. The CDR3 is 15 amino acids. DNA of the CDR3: TGTGCCAGCAGCCTTCACCCCCGCGGGAATGAAAAACTGTTTTTT. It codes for CASSLHPRGNEKLFF.

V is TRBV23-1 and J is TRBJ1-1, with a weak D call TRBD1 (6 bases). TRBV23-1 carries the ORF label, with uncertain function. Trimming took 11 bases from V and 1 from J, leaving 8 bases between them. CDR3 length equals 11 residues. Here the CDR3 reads CAARGNTEAFF. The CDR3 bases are TGCGCCGCCAGGGGGAACACTGAAGCTTTCTTT.

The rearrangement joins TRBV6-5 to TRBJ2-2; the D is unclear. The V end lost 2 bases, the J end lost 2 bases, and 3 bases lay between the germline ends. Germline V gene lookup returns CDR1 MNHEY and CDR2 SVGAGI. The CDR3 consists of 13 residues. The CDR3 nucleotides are TGTGCCAGCAGTTACCAAAACACCGGGGAGCTGTTTTTT. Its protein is CASSYQNTGELFF.

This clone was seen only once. CDR3 nucleotide sequence: TGTGCCATCACAGGGGGCGCAGGCAATGAGCAGTTCTTC. This codes for CAITGGAGNEQFF. This chain uses TRBV10-3 with TRBJ2-1; 8 bases match TRBD1. Trimming took 7 bases from V and 6 from J; bases not matched to a gene: 5. Germline lookup yields CDR1 ENHRY and CDR2 SYGVKD. The CDR3 totals 13 residues.

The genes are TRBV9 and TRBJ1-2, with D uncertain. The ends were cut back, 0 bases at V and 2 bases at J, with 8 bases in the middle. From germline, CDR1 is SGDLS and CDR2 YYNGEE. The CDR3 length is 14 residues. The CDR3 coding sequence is TGTGCCAGCAGCGTAGGTATAGAGAACTATGGCTACACCTTC. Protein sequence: CASSVGIENYGYTF.